The T cell receptor (beta chain) described here comes from a study of somatic mutations in cytotoxic T cells in rheumatoid arthritis. Study conclusions and caveats: For CD8+ T-cell clonality, rheumatoid arthritis patients and age-matched healthy controls did not differ significantly. About an eighth of the roughly 65 patients had a largest CD8+ clone above 20% of CD8+ cells.

Healthy-control blood donors had a median age of about 54 years (range about 20-80) and were about 56% female. Comments on this clone: Its antigen is not known.

Germline V CDR1 and CDR2: SGDLS, YYNGEE. This CDR3 is built from 15 residues. V gave up 3 bases and J gave up 0 bases; unmatched junction bases: 2. Only in-frame clones appear in the TCRdb table, and some are missing; sequencing was by immunoSEQ multiplex PCR. The table includes 12,000 or so clones, roughly 80% detected once. The genes are TRBV9 and TRBJ2-1; 8 bases fit TRBD2. The sequencing input was CD8+ T cells sorted from blood. The sequence was collected from a woman aged 55-70 years in good health. The CDR3 region is CASSAGGSSYNEQFF. CDR3 DNA: TGTGCCAGCAGCGCGGGGGGGAGCTCCTACAATGAGCAGTTCTTC.